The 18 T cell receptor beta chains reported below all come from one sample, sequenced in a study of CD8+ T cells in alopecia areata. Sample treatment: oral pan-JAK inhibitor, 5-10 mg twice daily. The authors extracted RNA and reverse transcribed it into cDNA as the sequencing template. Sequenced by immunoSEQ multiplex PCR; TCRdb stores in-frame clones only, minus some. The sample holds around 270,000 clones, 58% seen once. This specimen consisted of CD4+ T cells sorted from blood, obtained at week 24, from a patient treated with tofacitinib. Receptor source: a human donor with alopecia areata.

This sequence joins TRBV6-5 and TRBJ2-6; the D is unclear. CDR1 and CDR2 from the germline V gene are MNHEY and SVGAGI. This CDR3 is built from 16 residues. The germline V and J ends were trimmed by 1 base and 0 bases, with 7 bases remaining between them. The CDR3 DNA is TGTGCCAGCAGTTACTTCGGAGACTCTGGGGCCAACGTCCTGACTTTC. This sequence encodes CASSYFGDSGANVLTF.

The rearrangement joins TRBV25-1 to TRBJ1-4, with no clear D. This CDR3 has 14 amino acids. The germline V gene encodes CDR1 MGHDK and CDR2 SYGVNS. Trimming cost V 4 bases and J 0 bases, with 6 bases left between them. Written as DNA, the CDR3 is TGTGCCAGCAGTGTGTACCCAACTAATGAAAAACTGTTTTTT. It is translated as CASSVYPTNEKLFF.

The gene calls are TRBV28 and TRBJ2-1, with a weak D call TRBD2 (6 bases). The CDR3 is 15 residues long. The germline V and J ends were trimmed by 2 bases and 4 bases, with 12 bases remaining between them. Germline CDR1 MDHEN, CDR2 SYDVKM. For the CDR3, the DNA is TGTGCCAGCAGTTTAAGTGGGGGGACGTACAATGAGCAGTTCTTC. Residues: CASSLSGGTYNEQFF.

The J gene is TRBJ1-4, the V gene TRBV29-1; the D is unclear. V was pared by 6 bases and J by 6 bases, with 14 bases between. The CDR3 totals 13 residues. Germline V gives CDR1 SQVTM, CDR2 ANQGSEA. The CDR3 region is CSVRPGRDEKLFF. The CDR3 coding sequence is TGCAGCGTCCGACCCGGCCGGGATGAAAAACTGTTTTTT.

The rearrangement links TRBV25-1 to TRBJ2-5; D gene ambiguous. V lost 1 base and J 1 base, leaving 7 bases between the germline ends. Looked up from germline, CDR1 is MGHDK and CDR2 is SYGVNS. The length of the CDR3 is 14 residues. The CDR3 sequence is CASSESGFQETQYF. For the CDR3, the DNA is TGTGCCAGCAGTGAATCCGGGTTCCAAGAGACCCAGTACTTC.

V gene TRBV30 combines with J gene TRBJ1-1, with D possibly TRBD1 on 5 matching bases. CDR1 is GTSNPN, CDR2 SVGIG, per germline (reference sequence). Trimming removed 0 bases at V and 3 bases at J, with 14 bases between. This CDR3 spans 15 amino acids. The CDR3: CAWSVPGAGYTEAFF. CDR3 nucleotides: TGTGCCTGGAGTGTACCCGGGGCCGGCTACACTGAAGCTTTCTTT.

The CDR3 DNA reads TGTGCCTGGAGGTCCAGGAGGGACACTGAAGCTTTCTTT. This codes for CAWRSRRDTEAFF. The V gene is TRBV30, the J gene TRBJ1-1; D call uncertain. Trimming removed 3 bases at V and 3 bases at J, with 11 bases between. CDR3 length: 13 residues. Germline V gene lookup returns CDR1 GTSNPN and CDR2 SVGIG (reference sequence).

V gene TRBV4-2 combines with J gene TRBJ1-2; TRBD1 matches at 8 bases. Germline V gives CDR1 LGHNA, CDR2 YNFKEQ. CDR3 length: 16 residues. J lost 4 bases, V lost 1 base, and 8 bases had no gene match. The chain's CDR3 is CASSQALGQASYGYTF. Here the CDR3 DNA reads TGTGCCAGCAGCCAAGCGCTGGGACAGGCGTCCTATGGCTACACCTTC.

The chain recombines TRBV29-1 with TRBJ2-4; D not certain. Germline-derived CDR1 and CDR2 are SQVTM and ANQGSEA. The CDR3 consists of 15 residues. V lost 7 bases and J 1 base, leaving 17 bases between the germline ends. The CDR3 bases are TGCAGCGGAATGGATTTCCTCGATGCCAAAAACATTCAGTACTTC. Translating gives CSGMDFLDAKNIQYF.

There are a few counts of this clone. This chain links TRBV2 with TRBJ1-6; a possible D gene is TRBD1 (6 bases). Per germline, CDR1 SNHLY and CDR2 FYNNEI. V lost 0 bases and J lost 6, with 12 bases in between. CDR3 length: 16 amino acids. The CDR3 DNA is TGTGCCAGCAGTGAAGCGAAGGGGGGCTCTAATTCACCCCTCCACTTT. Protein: CASSEAKGGSNSPLHF.

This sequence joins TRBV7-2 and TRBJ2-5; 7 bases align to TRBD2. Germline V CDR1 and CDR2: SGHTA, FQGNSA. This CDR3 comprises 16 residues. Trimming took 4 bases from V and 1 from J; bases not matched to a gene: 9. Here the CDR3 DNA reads TGTGCCAGCAGCTGGGGGGAGGGATTCATCCAAGAGACCCAGTACTTC. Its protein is CASSWGEGFIQETQYF. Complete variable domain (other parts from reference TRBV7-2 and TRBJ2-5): GAGVSQSPSNKVTEKGKDVELRCDPISGHTALYWYRQSLGQGLEFLIYFQGNSAPDKSGLPSDRFSAERTGGSVSTLTIQRTQQEDSAVYLCASSWGEGFIQETQYFGPGTRLLVL.

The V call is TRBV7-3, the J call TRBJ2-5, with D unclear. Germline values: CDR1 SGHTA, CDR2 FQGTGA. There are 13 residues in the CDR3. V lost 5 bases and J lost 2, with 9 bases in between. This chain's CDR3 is CASSLDNQETQYF. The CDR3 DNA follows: TGTGCCAGCAGCCTAGACAATCAAGAGACCCAGTACTTC.

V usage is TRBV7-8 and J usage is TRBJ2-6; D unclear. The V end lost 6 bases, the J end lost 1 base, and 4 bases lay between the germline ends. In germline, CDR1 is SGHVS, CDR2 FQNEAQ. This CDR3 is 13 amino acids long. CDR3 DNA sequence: TGTGCCAGCAGACTATCTGGGGCCAACGTCCTGACTTTC. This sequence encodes CASRLSGANVLTF. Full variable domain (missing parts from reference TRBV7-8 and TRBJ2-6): GAGVSQSPRYKVAKRGQDVALRCDPISGHVSLFWYQQALGQGPEFLTYFQNEAQLDKSGLPSDRFFAERPEGSVSTLKIQRTQQEDSAVYLCASRLSGANVLTFGAGSRLTVL.

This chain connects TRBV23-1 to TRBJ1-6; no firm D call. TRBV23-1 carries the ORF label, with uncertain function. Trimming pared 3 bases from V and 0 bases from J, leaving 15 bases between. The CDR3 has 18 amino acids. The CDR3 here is CASSHSRPGCSYNSPLHF. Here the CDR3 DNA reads TGCGCCAGCAGTCATTCCAGACCTGGGTGCTCCTATAATTCACCCCTCCACTTT.

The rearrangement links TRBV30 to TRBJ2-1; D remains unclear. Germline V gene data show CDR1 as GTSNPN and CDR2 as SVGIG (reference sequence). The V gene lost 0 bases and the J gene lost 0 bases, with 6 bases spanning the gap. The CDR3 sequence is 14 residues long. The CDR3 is CAWSVGSSYNEQFF. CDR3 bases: TGTGCCTGGAGTGTAGGCAGCTCCTACAATGAGCAGTTCTTC. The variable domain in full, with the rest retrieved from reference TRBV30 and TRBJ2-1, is SQTIHQWPATLVQPVGSPLSLECTVEGTSNPNLYWYRQAAGRGLQLLFYSVGIGQISSEVPQNLSASRPQDRQFILSSKKLLLSDSGFYLCAWSVGSSYNEQFFGPGTRLTVL.

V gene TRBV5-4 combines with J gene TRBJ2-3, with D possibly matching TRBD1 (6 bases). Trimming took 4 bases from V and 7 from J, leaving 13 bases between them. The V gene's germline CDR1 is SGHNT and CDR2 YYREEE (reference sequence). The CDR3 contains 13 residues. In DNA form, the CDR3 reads TGTGCCAGCAGCACAGGACAGTACAATACGCAGTATTTT. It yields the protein CASSTGQYNTQYF.

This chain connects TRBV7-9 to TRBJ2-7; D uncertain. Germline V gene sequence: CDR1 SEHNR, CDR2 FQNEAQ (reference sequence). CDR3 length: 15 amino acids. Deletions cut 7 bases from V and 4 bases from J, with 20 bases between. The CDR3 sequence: CASTVRSDKKYEQYF. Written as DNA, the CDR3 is TGTGCCAGCACAGTAAGGTCCGACAAAAAGTACGAGCAGTACTTC. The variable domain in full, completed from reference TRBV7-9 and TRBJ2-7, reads DTGVSQNPRHKITKRGQNVTFRCDPISEHNRLYWYRQTLGQGPEFLTYFQNEAQLEKSRLLSDRFSAERPKGSFSTLEIQRTEQGDSAMYLCASTVRSDKKYEQYFGPGTRLTVT.

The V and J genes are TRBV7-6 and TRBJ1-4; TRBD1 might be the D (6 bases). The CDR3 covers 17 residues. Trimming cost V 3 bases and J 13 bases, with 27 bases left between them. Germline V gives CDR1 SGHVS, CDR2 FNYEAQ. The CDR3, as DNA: TGTGCCAGCAGCTTTGATTGGCGCAAAGCAGGGAAGGGGGTACTGTTTTTT. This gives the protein CASSFDWRKAGKGVLFF.